The present entry profiles one T cell receptor beta chain with its context. The antigen remains undetermined. This sample is part of a study of OX40 agonist ivuxolimab in advanced cancers. The wider study: Those enrolled were approximately 78% male, with a mean age of around 57 years and ages from roughly 23 to 79.

The germline gives CDR1 SGHTA, CDR2 FQGNSA. V shed 5 bases and J shed 2 bases, with 15 bases lying between them. The CDR3 runs 15 residues. Study results and limitations: There was clonal expansion of CD4+ and CD8+ blood T cells by week 6 at 0.1 to 3.0 mg/kg.

TCRdb's table, derived via immunoSEQ multiplex PCR, lists solely in-frame clones and lacks some. The sample yields 98,000 or so clones, 90% to 95% seen once. The TCR sequence derives from an adult with an advanced solid tumor such as melanoma, head and neck, liver or kidney cancer. The V gene is TRBV7-2, the J gene TRBJ1-2; D is uncertain. The specimen comprised CD4+ or CD8+ T cells sorted from blood, sampled in a trial of the OX40 agonist ivuxolimab. Here the CDR3 DNA reads TGTGCCAGCAGCCCCGGACCGAATGTGAACTATGGCTACACCTTC. This sequence encodes CASSPGPNVNYGYTF.